The sequence of this T cell receptor beta chain was determined in a study of CD8 T cells in Susac syndrome. V lost 4 bases, J lost 9 bases, and 5 bases stayed unmatched. Germline V gene data show CDR1 as LGHNT and CDR2 as FRNRAP. The CDR3 covers 13 residues. Negative isolation was applied to CD8+ and CD4+ T cells, and FACS enrichment was applied to TEMRA cells. After extraction with the RNeasy kit, about 0.45 to 1 ug of the RNA was reverse transcribed using random hexamers. Amplification of TCR beta CDR3 spanned 54 Vbeta and 13 Jbeta via immunoSEQ multiplex PCR. MiXCR, run by TCRdb on the immunoSEQ multiplex PCR reads, gives a single entry per CDR3 protein. Among hundreds of thousands of distinct CDR3 sequences listed, 70% to 90% were seen once.

The sequence derives from a human donor with multiple sclerosis. Sequencing was performed on CD8+ T cells from PBMCs. The chain recombines TRBV12-5 with TRBJ2-1; 8 bases match TRBD1. For the CDR3, the DNA is TGTGCTAGTGGTTATGACAGGGGTACTGAGCAGTTCTTC. Protein: CASGYDRGTEQFF.